The present entry profiles one T cell receptor beta chain with its context. This specimen comes from a study of T cells in Graves' hyperthyroidism and ophthalmopathy. Background on the study: Peripheral blood was taken when the disease was first diagnosed, before any treatment began.

The CDR3 regions of TCR beta were amplified from RNA transcripts. Carried out on the TCR CDR3, a first-round RT-PCR used the HTBI primer set. TCRdb recomputed calls from the multiplex PCR reads with MiXCR, one row per CDR3 protein. The table has about 59,000 distinct CDR3 sequences, 53% seen once. This receptor was identified in a woman aged 60-75 years with Graves' ophthalmopathy. Sequenced input: blood.

CDR3 in amino acids: CASSVEGARDRAYNEQFF. CDR3 in DNA: TGTGCCAGCAGCGTTGAAGGGGCCCGGGACAGGGCTTACAATGAGCAGTTCTTC. The V gene is TRBV25-1, the J gene TRBJ2-1; 9 bases line up with TRBD1. This CDR3 is 18 amino acids long. Germline lookup yields CDR1 MGHDK and CDR2 SYGVNS. V lost 6 bases and J lost 4; bases outside the gene matches: 16.